Listed here are 5 T cell receptor beta chains from one sample, sequenced in a study of T cell responses to AZD1222 COVID-19 vaccine. Generated by immunoSEQ multiplex PCR, the TCRdb table keeps only in-frame clones and is missing some. Of about 97,000 clones in the sample, roughly 90% were seen once. Sequences were derived from peripheral blood, sampled on day 0 of AZD1222 vaccination. Receptor source: an adult in good health.

The chain is built from TRBV11-2 and TRBJ2-7; perhaps TRBD2 as D (5 bases). Germline-derived CDR1 and CDR2 are SGHAT and FQNNGV. The CDR3 length is 12 residues. The ends were cut back, 5 bases at V and 6 bases at J, with 11 bases in the middle. The CDR3 DNA is TGTGCCAGCAGCCGGTCGGGATCCGAGCAGTACTTC. Translating it yields CASSRSGSEQYF.

The genes are TRBV6-6 and TRBJ1-6, with D perhaps matching TRBD1 (5 bases). Per the germline V gene, CDR1 is MNHNY and CDR2 is SVGAGI (reference sequence). This CDR3 has 12 residues. V was trimmed by 3 bases and J by 17 bases, leaving 14 bases between them. The CDR3 protein is CASSYRQGEIHF. In nucleotides, the CDR3 is TGTGCCAGCAGTTATCGCCAGGGCGAAATCCACTTT.

The rearrangement uses TRBV30 and TRBJ1-2; tentative D call: TRBD1 (5 bases). The CDR3 has 11 residues. Germline CDR1 and CDR2: GTSNPN and SVGIG (reference sequence). In DNA, the CDR3 is TGTGCAGGACATTCTAACTATGGCTACACCTTC. This encodes CAGHSNYGYTF.

This chain links TRBV7-9 with TRBJ2-2; 7 bases agree with TRBD1. Germline CDR1 SEHNR, CDR2 FQNEAQ (reference sequence). This CDR3 has 16 amino acids. After removal of 4 bases from V and 6 bases from J, the junction contained 11 bases not matched to a gene. CDR3 protein: CASSSQVDRVSGELFF. CDR3 DNA: TGTGCCAGCAGCTCCCAAGTCGACAGGGTATCCGGGGAGCTGTTTTTT.

This clone was observed a handful of times. The gene calls are TRBV29-1 and TRBJ2-7; D is ambiguous. V lost 6 bases, J lost 3 bases, and 9 bases lay in between. In germline, CDR1 is SQVTM, CDR2 ANQGSEA. There are 11 residues in the CDR3. CDR3 protein: CSVPGNYEQYF. Here the CDR3 DNA reads TGCAGCGTCCCGGGCAACTACGAGCAGTACTTC.